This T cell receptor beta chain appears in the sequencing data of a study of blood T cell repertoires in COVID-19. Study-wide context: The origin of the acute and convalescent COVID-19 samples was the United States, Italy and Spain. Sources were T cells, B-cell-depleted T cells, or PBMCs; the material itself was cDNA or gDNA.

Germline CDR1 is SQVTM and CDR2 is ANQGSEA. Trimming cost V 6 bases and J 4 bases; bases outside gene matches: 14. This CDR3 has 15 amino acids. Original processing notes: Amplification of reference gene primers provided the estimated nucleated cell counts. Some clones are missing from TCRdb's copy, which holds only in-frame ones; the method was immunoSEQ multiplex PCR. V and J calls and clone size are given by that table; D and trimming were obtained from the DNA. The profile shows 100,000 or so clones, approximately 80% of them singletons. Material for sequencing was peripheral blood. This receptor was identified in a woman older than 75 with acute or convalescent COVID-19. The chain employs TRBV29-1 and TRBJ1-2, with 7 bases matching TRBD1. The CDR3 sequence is CSVRQGISPTYGYTF. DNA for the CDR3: TGCAGCGTCCGACAGGGAATCTCCCCTACCTATGGCTACACCTTC.